This TCR beta chain originates from a study of control samples from healthy donors and cancer patients. Assay: immunoSEQ multiplex PCR; the TCRdb copy retains only in-frame clones and omits some. This table holds about 150,000 clones, around 88% found once. Germline V CDR1 and CDR2: MNHEY, SVGAGI. The CDR3 has 12 residues. Trimming shortened V by 6 bases and J by 2 bases, and 8 bases separated the two germline ends. The chain has TRBV6-5 and TRBJ2-7; D gene unclear. What was sequenced was blood. The receptor's source is a man aged 18 to 30 in good health. CDR3 sequence reads: CASSKDPYEQYF. Written as DNA, the CDR3 is TGTGCCAGCAGCAAAGATCCCTACGAGCAGTACTTC.